This T cell receptor (beta chain) was sequenced during a study of blood T cell repertoires in COVID-19. At the level of the study: Specimens from acute and convalescent COVID-19 originated in the United States, Italy and Spain. PBMCs, B-cell-depleted T cells, or T cells were the source of the cDNA or gDNA that made up the material.

Germline-derived CDR1 and CDR2 are MDHEN and SYDVKM. With 9 bases clipped from V and 4 bases from J, the junction kept 6 bases outside the gene matches. The CDR3 totals 13 residues. Under the authors' procedure: It was from reference gene primer amplification that nucleated cell counts were estimated. Assay used: immunoSEQ multiplex PCR; TCRdb lists only in-frame clones, some missing. V and J calls and clone size come straight from that table; D and trimming were deduced from the DNA. The sample records roughly 100,000 clones, approximately 90% being singletons. This clone was seen only once. It was during active infection that Seattle patients were enrolled and then longitudinally followed.

The source of this sequence is a woman between 45 and 65 years old with COVID-19, enrolled during active disease. J is TRBJ1-2 and V is TRBV28; 9 nucleotides align to TRBD1. The sample taken for sequencing was peripheral blood. The CDR3 is CASNPGQGYGYTF. The CDR3 region has the DNA TGTGCCAGTAATCCGGGACAGGGCTATGGCTACACCTTC.